This T cell receptor (beta chain) was observed in a study of response to subunit inactivated influenza vaccine. Only a few counts were recorded for this clonotype. Its specificity is unknown. Trimming cost V 3 bases and J 9 bases; bases outside gene matches: 4. The CDR3 loop spans 14 amino acids. In germline, CDR1 is MDHEN, CDR2 SYDVKM. TCRdb fed the RT-PCR reads into MiXCR, producing one record per CDR3 protein. The table has approximately 680,000 distinct CDR3 sequences, around 16% seen once. Findings of the study overall: The authors suggested that few new T cells are recruited per seasonal influenza vaccination.

Here the sequenced sample was PBMCs from blood, taken approximately 13 days after vaccination. This chain uses TRBV28 with TRBJ2-3; TRBD1 matches at 12 bases. The sequence derives from a man between 50 and 59 years old who received an inactivated influenza vaccine. The CDR3 DNA reads TGTGCCAGCAGTTTCCGGGACAGGGGGCCCACGCAGTATTTT. Amino acids: CASSFRDRGPTQYF.